One and the same sample provided the 18 T cell receptor beta chains below, sequenced in a study of blood T cell repertoires in COVID-19. Assay used: immunoSEQ multiplex PCR; TCRdb lists only in-frame clones, some missing. This sample has around 38,000 clones, with about 85% found just once. Sequencing was performed on peripheral blood. These receptors came from a man between 60 and 75 years old with COVID-19, enrolled during active disease.

The genes are TRBV7-9 and TRBJ2-5, with 9 positions matching TRBD1. V trimming: 5 bases; J trimming: 1 base; junction bases outside the gene matches: 8. The CDR3 is made up of 16 amino acids. Germline V gives CDR1 SEHNR, CDR2 FQNEAQ (reference sequence). The CDR3 region has the DNA TGTGCCAGCAGCCCTACCGGGGACAGGGTCCAAGAGACCCAGTACTTC. Encoded protein: CASSPTGDRVQETQYF.

The genes are TRBV5-1 and TRBJ1-5; TRBD1 matches at 7 bases. After removal of 4 bases from V and 0 bases from J, the junction contained 7 bases not matched to a gene. The CDR3 contains 16 residues. Germline values: CDR1 SGHRS, CDR2 YFSETQ. The CDR3 loop reads CASSERDSVSNQPQHF. For the CDR3, the DNA is TGCGCCAGCAGCGAACGGGACAGCGTTAGCAATCAGCCCCAGCATTTT.

The chain links TRBV3-1 (or the pseudogene TRBV3-2) to TRBJ1-1, with unresolved D. This CDR3 is 16 amino acids long. The germline V and J ends were trimmed by 1 base and 0 bases, with 12 bases remaining between them. Germline V gene sequence: CDR1 LGHDT, CDR2 YNNKEL (reference sequence). The CDR3: CASSQGTPLVNTEAFF. For the CDR3, the DNA is TGTGCCAGCAGCCAAGGGACTCCCCTGGTGAACACTGAAGCTTTCTTT.

The rearrangement uses TRBV7-2 and TRBJ2-7, with 8 bases matching TRBD2. The V gene end was trimmed by 4 bases and the J gene end by 1 base; junction bases not matched to a gene: 3. The CDR3 is 14 amino acids. Germline-derived CDR1 and CDR2 are SGHTA and FQGNSA. The CDR3 nucleotides are TGTGCCAGCAGCTCCTCGGGGGGGTCCTACGAGCAGTACTTC. Protein sequence: CASSSSGGSYEQYF.

This clone was counted between two and nine times. The rearrangement links TRBV19 to TRBJ1-1, with no clear D. V lost 3 bases to trimming and J lost 1 base, with 9 bases between them. The CDR3 sequence is 14 residues long. Germline V gives CDR1 LNHDA, CDR2 SQIVND (reference sequence). The chain's CDR3 is CASSMWESNTEAFF. CDR3 in DNA: TGTGCCAGTAGTATGTGGGAGTCGAACACTGAAGCTTTCTTT.

This chain connects TRBV5-5 to TRBJ1-5; the D is unclear. Trimming removed 1 base at V and 5 bases at J, with 7 bases between. CDR3 length: 13 residues. Germline V gene lookup returns CDR1 SGHKS and CDR2 YYEKEE (reference sequence). CDR3 loop: CASSLSGDQPQHF. Here the CDR3 DNA reads TGTGCCAGCAGCTTGAGCGGGGATCAGCCCCAGCATTTT.

V usage is TRBV28 and J usage is TRBJ2-7; no clear D gene. The V gene's germline CDR1 is MDHEN and CDR2 SYDVKM. This CDR3 has 14 residues. The ends were cut back, 7 bases at V and 3 bases at J, with 16 bases in the middle. For the CDR3, the DNA is TGTGCCAGCACCGCCCCCCGCGGAGTCTACGAGCAGTACTTC. It codes for CASTAPRGVYEQYF.

The gene calls are TRBV5-1 and TRBJ2-3; D possibly corresponds to TRBD2 (7 bases). Trimming left V 3 bases short and J 5 bases short, with 22 bases between. Germline CDR1 SGHRS, CDR2 YFSETQ. The CDR3 covers 17 residues. The CDR3 spells CASSWTASGGGIDTQYF. As DNA, the CDR3 is TGCGCCAGCAGCTGGACCGCTAGCGGAGGGGGGATAGATACGCAGTATTTT.

This chain joins TRBV3-1 (or the pseudogene TRBV3-2) and TRBJ2-7; D gene uncertain. The CDR3 loop spans 12 amino acids. Trimming cost V 1 base and J 3 bases, with 4 bases left between them. Germline CDR1 and CDR2: LGHDT and YNNKEL (reference sequence). The CDR3: CASSQVGYEQYF. In nucleotides, the CDR3 is TGTGCCAGCAGCCAAGTCGGCTACGAGCAGTACTTC.

The chain carries TRBV7-9 and TRBJ2-2; TRBD2 agrees at 13 bases. The CDR3 extends over 18 amino acids. Losses at the gene ends were 8 bases for V and 5 bases for J; bases not matched to a gene: 14. Germline V lookup: CDR1 SEHNR, CDR2 FQNEAQ (reference sequence). CDR3: CASLGTSGTKPQTGELFF. For the CDR3, the DNA is TGTGCCAGCCTCGGGACTAGCGGGACTAAGCCCCAGACCGGGGAGCTGTTTTTT.

The V and J genes are TRBV7-9 and TRBJ2-1; TRBD2 agrees at 7 bases. After removal of 8 bases from V and 8 bases from J, the junction contained 9 bases not matched to a gene. Germline V lookup: CDR1 SEHNR, CDR2 FQNEAQ (reference sequence). The length of the CDR3 is 13 residues. In DNA form, the CDR3 reads TGTGCCAGCCGATCGGGGGGAGTGGATGAGCAGTTCTTC. It codes for CASRSGGVDEQFF.

The V call is TRBV5-4, the J call TRBJ1-1; D uncertain. From germline, CDR1 is SGHNT and CDR2 YYREEE (reference sequence). The V end lost 4 bases, the J end lost 0 bases, and 10 bases lay between the germline ends. The CDR3 covers 14 residues. CDR3 DNA sequence: TGTGCCAGCAGCCTTACAGACATGAACACTGAAGCTTTCTTT. It yields the protein CASSLTDMNTEAFF.

This chain joins TRBV7-9 and TRBJ2-1; D gene uncertain. This CDR3 spans 16 amino acids. Germline V gene lookup returns CDR1 SEHNR and CDR2 FQNEAQ (reference sequence). V gave up 7 bases and J gave up 1 base, with 17 bases separating them. The CDR3 DNA reads as TGTGCCAGCACCTTGGGGTTTAAGAGGTCCTACAATGAGCAGTTCTTC. Its protein product is CASTLGFKRSYNEQFF.

The chain is built from TRBV7-8 and TRBJ2-7; 7 bases line up with TRBD1. Germline assignment: CDR1 SGHVS and CDR2 FQNEAQ. This CDR3 region has 14 residues. Losses at the gene ends were 4 bases for V and 1 base for J; bases not matched to a gene: 4. Written as DNA, the CDR3 is TGTGCCAGCAGCTACGGGACAGCTTCCTACGAGCAGTACTTC. It specifies CASSYGTASYEQYF.

V gene TRBV7-9 combines with J gene TRBJ2-1; no firm D call. The CDR3 covers 11 residues. Germline values: CDR1 SEHNR, CDR2 FQNEAQ (reference sequence). V was cut by 2 bases and J by 9 bases, with 5 bases left in between. CDR3 sequence: CASSLTSEQFF. The CDR3 DNA is TGTGCCAGCAGCTTAACGAGTGAGCAGTTCTTC.

This sequence joins TRBV3-1 (or the pseudogene TRBV3-2) and TRBJ1-2; D is possibly TRBD1 (5 bases). Trimming left V 1 base short and J 7 bases short, with 16 bases between. Germline CDR1 is LGHDT and CDR2 is YNNKEL (reference sequence). This CDR3 has 15 residues. CDR3 sequence (DNA): TGTGCCAGCAGCCAAGTGGCAGGGTCAATTGGTGGCTACACCTTC. As protein: CASSQVAGSIGGYTF.

J is TRBJ2-6 and V is TRBV2; 7 bases are a match to TRBD2. Losses at the gene ends were 8 bases for V and 0 bases for J; bases not matched to a gene: 7. The germline CDR1 and CDR2 sequences are SNHLY and FYNNEI. The CDR3 runs to 16 residues. The CDR3 DNA reads TGTGCCAGCGGGGGGGACCCTAGCTCTGGGGCCAACGTCCTGACTTTC. Its translation is CASGGDPSSGANVLTF.

This clone was recorded once. The J gene is TRBJ2-3, the V gene TRBV4-2, with D tentatively TRBD2 (6 bases). The CDR3 runs 14 residues. The germline V and J ends were trimmed by 0 bases and 4 bases, with 8 bases remaining between them. Germline V gives CDR1 LGHNA, CDR2 YNFKEQ. The CDR3 spells CASSQDREPDTQYF. CDR3 nucleotide sequence: TGTGCCAGCAGCCAAGATCGGGAGCCAGATACGCAGTATTTT.